A single sample gave rise to the 2 T cell receptor beta chains below, sequenced in a study of graft-versus-host responses after intestinal transplantation. Their cognate antigens are unknown. The protocol was immunoSEQ multiplex PCR, while the TCRdb copy is restricted to in-frame clones and leaves out a portion. The sample consists of nearly 90,000 clones, around 83% of them appearing once. Sequencing was performed on unstimulated CD8+ T cells sorted from spleen or lymph node cells, taken before intestinal transplant. The receptors were sampled from a human donor who received an intestinal transplant.

The chain employs TRBV5-6 and TRBJ2-2; D may be TRBD1 (6 bases). CDR1 and CDR2 from the germline V gene are SGHDT and YYEEEE. V was trimmed by 1 base and J by 5 bases, leaving 15 bases between them. The CDR3 consists of 16 residues. The CDR3 region is CASSLWEQGGTGELFF. CDR3 sequence (DNA): TGTGCCAGCAGCTTGTGGGAACAGGGTGGGACCGGGGAGCTGTTTTTT.

The chain employs TRBV27 and TRBJ1-2; D is possibly TRBD1 (5 bases). Germline loops: CDR1 MNHEY, CDR2 SMNVEV (reference sequence). CDR3 size: 14 residues. The V and J ends lost 5 bases and 2 bases respectively, with 12 bases between them. The CDR3 region is CASSVGQTNYGYTF. The CDR3 DNA is TGTGCCAGCAGTGTCGGACAAACGAACTATGGCTACACCTTC.